The entry below gives a single T cell receptor (beta chain) sequence along with its context. What it recognizes is unknown. TCRdb keeps only in-frame clones here, not all; method: immunoSEQ multiplex PCR. Counted here are approximately 2,000,000 clones, 90% to 95% occurring once; the ten biggest clones make up approximately 1.6%. The sample belongs to a study of shared clonotypes between healthy human individuals. For the study at large: There were three CD4 naive, three CD4 memory, two CD8 naive and one CD8 memory plates per donor.

Overall study results and limits: The study generally estimated greater richness for naive than memory subsets.

Naive CD8 cells comprised CD45RO-negative, CCR7-positively selected cells, excluding terminally differentiated effector memory CD45RA+ cells. V lost 6 bases, J lost 0 bases, and 17 bases lay in between. Germline CDR1 and CDR2: MNHEY and SMNVEV (reference sequence). CDR3 length: 16 amino acids. The sequence came from a man between 18 and 35 years old in good health. Some clones in this sample may be carry-over from other donors' samples. The sample consisted of naive CD8+ T cells from PBMCs. The rearrangement uses TRBV27 and TRBJ1-1; possible D gene TRBD1, 6 bases. CDR3 DNA sequence: TGTGCCAGCAGAGACCCGACAGGTAGAATGAACACTGAAGCTTTCTTT. This gives the protein CASRDPTGRMNTEAFF.